This passage covers 13 T cell receptor beta chains from one sample sequenced in a study of blood T cell repertoires in COVID-19. This table comes from immunoSEQ multiplex PCR, and its TCRdb copy is limited to in-frame clones, with some not included. The sample carries 200,000 to 250,000 clones, around 84% recorded once. Specimen: peripheral blood. These receptor sequences come from a woman aged 60-75 years who had recovered from COVID-19.

The chain carries TRBV27 and TRBJ2-7; possibly TRBD2 for D (6 bases). V lost 6 bases and J 6 bases, leaving 24 bases between the germline ends. CDR1 is MNHEY and CDR2 is SMNVEV in the germline V gene (reference sequence). The CDR3 is 16 amino acids. CDR3 in amino acids: CASSLTLGAGTSEQYF. In DNA, the CDR3 is TGTGCCAGCAGCCTTACCCTCGGGGCGGGAACCTCCGAGCAGTACTTC.

On this clone: The sample holds other DNA sequences that translate to the same CDR3. CDR3 protein: CASSMGQGSYEQYF. For the CDR3, the DNA is TGTGCCAGTAGTATGGGGCAGGGCTCCTACGAGCAGTACTTC. This chain links TRBV19 with TRBJ2-7; a weak D match, TRBD1 (5 bases). Germline CDR1 and CDR2: LNHDA and SQIVND (reference sequence). V shed 3 bases and J shed 0 bases, with 9 bases lying between them. The length of the CDR3 is 14 residues.

The chain employs TRBV3-1 (or the pseudogene TRBV3-2) and TRBJ2-3; TRBD2 agrees at 9 bases. The CDR3 has 14 amino acids. The germline V gene encodes CDR1 LGHDT and CDR2 YNNKEL (reference sequence). Trimming at V came to 1 base and at J to 13 bases, leaving 9 bases not matched to a gene. The CDR3 loop reads CASSQGFPSGEKYF. The CDR3 DNA is TGTGCCAGCAGCCAAGGGTTCCCTAGCGGGGAGAAGTATTTT.

The gene calls are TRBV19 and TRBJ1-5, with D tentatively TRBD1 (5 bases). The ends were cut back, 7 bases at V and 6 bases at J, with 16 bases in the middle. Germline CDR1 reads LNHDA; CDR2 reads SQIVND (reference sequence). The CDR3 totals 14 residues. The CDR3 nucleotides are TGTGCCAGTATCGGAGGGACTTGGGGTCAGCCCCAGCATTTT. Its translation is CASIGGTWGQPQHF.

The chain links TRBV9 to TRBJ2-2; 10 positions agree with TRBD2. Losses at the gene ends were 2 bases for V and 2 bases for J; bases not matched to a gene: 6. This CDR3 is built from 17 residues. Looked up from germline, CDR1 is SGDLS and CDR2 is YYNGEE. CDR3 DNA sequence: TGTGCCAGCAGCGTGAGACAGCGGGGGGGAAACACCGGGGAGCTGTTTTTT. Amino acid sequence: CASSVRQRGGNTGELFF.

The rearrangement links TRBV10-2 to TRBJ1-5; D is uncertain. Germline loops: CDR1 WSHSY, CDR2 SAAADI. V was cut by 3 bases and J by 3 bases, with 9 bases left in between. The CDR3 sequence is 14 residues long. CDR3 in amino acids: CASSEAQNNQPQHF. In nucleotides, the CDR3 is TGCGCCAGCAGTGAAGCGCAGAACAATCAGCCCCAGCATTTT.

This sequence joins TRBV19 and TRBJ2-2, with 9 bases that match TRBD2. Germline V lookup: CDR1 LNHDA, CDR2 SQIVND (reference sequence). This CDR3 has 17 amino acids. V gave up 6 bases and J gave up 3 bases; unmatched junction bases: 11. The CDR3 region has the DNA TGTGCCAGTAGGGCGCCTAGCGGGGCCCGCCACACCGGGGAGCTGTTTTTT. Its protein product is CASRAPSGARHTGELFF.

The chain combines TRBV7-9 with TRBJ2-1; no clear D gene. The CDR3 length is 12 residues. V lost 5 bases and J 5 bases, leaving 7 bases between the germline ends. Germline lookup yields CDR1 SEHNR and CDR2 FQNEAQ (reference sequence). This CDR3 reads CASSLTNNEQFF. The CDR3 DNA is TGTGCCAGCAGCCTAACGAACAATGAGCAGTTCTTC. Full variable domain (missing parts from reference TRBV7-9 and TRBJ2-1): DTGVSQNPRHKITKRGQNVTFRCDPISEHNRLYWYRQTLGQGPEFLTYFQNEAQLEKSRLLSDRFSAERPKGSFSTLEIQRTEQGDSAMYLCASSLTNNEQFFGPGTRLTVL.

The rearrangement links TRBV5-4 to TRBJ2-3; 8 bases fit TRBD2. The CDR3 runs 15 residues. V gave up 4 bases and J gave up 4 bases; unmatched junction bases: 8. Germline lookup yields CDR1 SGHNT and CDR2 YYREEE (reference sequence). CDR3 residues: CASSHGTGGADTQYF. CDR3 coding DNA: TGTGCCAGCAGCCACGGGACGGGGGGGGCAGATACGCAGTATTTT.

V and J are TRBV7-2 and TRBJ2-3; no clear D gene. Germline V gene data show CDR1 as SGHTA and CDR2 as FQGNSA. There are 14 residues in the CDR3. The ends were cut back, 5 bases at V and 0 bases at J, with 9 bases in the middle. The CDR3 DNA reads as TGTGCCAGCAGCCCGGGTGGTAGCACAGATACGCAGTATTTT. This translates into CASSPGGSTDTQYF.

This clone was picked up a small number of times. The chain combines TRBV29-1 with TRBJ2-7; no clear D gene. The CDR3 totals 11 residues. Germline CDR1 SQVTM, CDR2 ANQGSEA. Trimming shortened V by 7 bases and J by 0 bases, and 7 bases separated the two germline ends. In DNA form, the CDR3 reads TGCAGCGCACGGGTCTCCTACGAGCAGTACTTC. Translating gives CSARVSYEQYF.

The chain employs TRBV18 and TRBJ2-7; D is perhaps TRBD1 (5 bases). The CDR3 has 13 residues. V shed 0 bases and J shed 3 bases, with 6 bases lying between them. The germline V gene has CDR1 KGHSH and CDR2 LQKENI. The CDR3 is CASSPPDSYEQYF. For the CDR3, the DNA is TGTGCCAGCTCACCACCCGACAGCTACGAGCAGTACTTC.

There are a few counts of this clone. The CDR3 region is CASSPPTGAELTYGYTF. The CDR3 DNA reads as TGTGCCAGCTCACCCCCGACAGGGGCCGAGTTGACTTATGGCTACACCTTC. J is TRBJ1-2 and V is TRBV18; the match to TRBD1 covers 8 bases. The CDR3 extends over 17 amino acids. With 3 bases clipped from V and 5 bases from J, the junction kept 14 bases outside the gene matches. Germline CDR1 and CDR2: KGHSH and LQKENI.